A single sample is the source of the 14 T cell receptor beta chains below, sequenced in a study of blood T cell repertoires in COVID-19. Sequenced by immunoSEQ multiplex PCR; TCRdb stores in-frame clones only, minus some. This sample has a few hundred thousand clones, with around 90% found just once. Sequencing input: peripheral blood. These receptors came from a woman between 35 and 50 years old who had recovered from COVID-19.

The chain combines TRBV10-1 with TRBJ2-2; the D is unclear. V was cut by 0 bases and J by 1 base, with 9 bases left in between. The CDR3 has 16 amino acids. Germline assignment: CDR1 WNHNN and CDR2 SYGVQD (reference sequence). CDR3 region: CASSESPLMNTGELFF. Here the CDR3 DNA reads TGCGCCAGCAGTGAGTCGCCCCTAATGAACACCGGGGAGCTGTTTTTT.

V and J are TRBV10-3 and TRBJ2-3; 15 nucleotides align to TRBD2. This CDR3 has 16 amino acids. V dropped 4 bases and J dropped 3; count of bases not matched to a gene: 2. Germline CDR1 ENHRY, CDR2 SYGVKD. CDR3 sequence: CAISGGLAGGTDTQYF. CDR3 DNA sequence: TGTGCCATCAGTGGCGGACTAGCGGGAGGGACAGATACGCAGTATTTT.

The V call is TRBV5-4, the J call TRBJ2-1; 9 bases fit TRBD2. The CDR3 runs 15 residues. V lost 4 bases to trimming and J lost 8 bases; unmatched junction nucleotides: 10. From germline, CDR1 is SGHNT and CDR2 YYREEE (reference sequence). The CDR3: CASSPPGTSRDEQFF. In nucleotides, the CDR3 is TGTGCCAGCAGCCCCCCCGGGACTAGCCGTGATGAGCAGTTCTTC.

This chain links TRBV12-1 with TRBJ2-1; the table assigns TRBD2, which was not confirmed against the DNA. TRBV12-1 is described as a pseudogene. This CDR3 spans 16 amino acids. For the CDR3, the DNA is TGTGCCAGCAGCTTTGATGGAGACCTCTCCTACAATGAGCAGTTCTTC. Translating gives CASSFDGDLSYNEQFF.

This clone was observed once. This rearrangement joins TRBV9 to TRBJ2-2; D uncertain. The V end lost 1 base, the J end lost 2 bases, and 12 bases lay between the germline ends. The germline V gene encodes CDR1 SGDLS and CDR2 YYNGEE. The CDR3 runs to 16 residues. The CDR3 region is CASSVQAGVNTGELFF. The CDR3 DNA is TGTGCCAGCAGCGTACAGGCAGGCGTTAACACCGGGGAGCTGTTTTTT.

This sequence joins TRBV28 and TRBJ1-1; a weak D match, TRBD1 (6 bases). The germline gives CDR1 MDHEN, CDR2 SYDVKM. The CDR3 contains 15 residues. The V gene lost 4 bases and the J gene lost 1 base, with 13 bases spanning the gap. CDR3 nucleotides: TGTGCCAGCAGTTCACCCGGGACACCGAACACTGAAGCTTTCTTT. This encodes CASSSPGTPNTEAFF. The full variable domain, in which reference TRBV28 and TRBJ1-1 provide the parts outside the CDR3, is DVKVTQSSRYLVKRTGEKVFLECVQDMDHENMFWYRQDPGLGLRLIYFSYDVKMKEKGDIPEGYSVSREKKERFSLILESASTNQTSMYLCASSSPGTPNTEAFFGQGTRLTVV.

Only one count was recorded for this clone. The chain carries TRBV19 and TRBJ2-3; perhaps TRBD2 as D (6 bases). In germline, CDR1 is LNHDA, CDR2 SQIVND (reference sequence). The CDR3 extends over 16 amino acids. V was cut by 1 base and J by 0 bases, with 11 bases left in between. CDR3 in amino acids: CASSIGTNPSTDTQYF. The CDR3 nucleotides read TGTGCCAGTAGTATAGGGACTAACCCTAGCACAGATACGCAGTATTTT.

V and J are TRBV4-2 and TRBJ1-4, with 9 bases identical to TRBD1. Trimming cost V 2 bases and J 8 bases; bases outside gene matches: 6. This CDR3 comprises 15 residues. Germline V gene sequence: CDR1 LGHNA, CDR2 YNFKEQ. This chain's CDR3 is CASSQMDRGGEKLFF. The CDR3 coding sequence is TGTGCCAGCAGCCAAATGGACAGGGGCGGAGAAAAACTGTTTTTT.

The rearrangement links TRBV18 to TRBJ1-2; no clear D. The CDR3 covers 15 residues. In germline, CDR1 is KGHSH, CDR2 LQKENI. V lost 3 bases and J lost 6, with 17 bases in between. CDR3: CASSPDIIGQDGYTF. The CDR3 DNA follows: TGTGCCAGCTCACCCGATATCATTGGGCAGGATGGCTACACCTTC. Supplemented by reference TRBV18 and TRBJ1-2, the full variable domain reads NAGVMQNPRHLVRRRGQEARLRCSPMKGHSHVYWYRQLPEEGLKFMVYLQKENIIDESGMPKERFSAEFPKEGPSILRIQQVVRGDSAAYFCASSPDIIGQDGYTFGSGTRLTVV.

The chain recombines TRBV30 with TRBJ1-4; no definite D call. V lost 2 bases to trimming and J lost 8 bases, with 18 bases between them. CDR3 length: 15 residues. The V gene's germline CDR1 is GTSNPN and CDR2 SVGIG (reference sequence). The CDR3 here is CAWSSSGRREEKLFF. CDR3 DNA: TGTGCCTGGAGTTCATCAGGACGGAGGGAGGAAAAACTGTTTTTT.

V and J are TRBV5-6 and TRBJ1-1; D may be TRBD1 (6 bases). The CDR3 spans 16 residues. Germline V gene sequence: CDR1 SGHDT, CDR2 YYEEEE. V lost 7 bases and J 1 base, leaving 20 bases between the germline ends. CDR3 protein: CASLRVQGWENTEAFF. The CDR3 DNA reads TGTGCCAGCTTAAGGGTGCAGGGGTGGGAGAACACTGAAGCTTTCTTT.

The sample holds a few counts of this clone. The genes are TRBV11-3 and TRBJ2-7; 7 bases map to TRBD1. J gave up 2 bases and V 1 base, and 5 bases lay outside the gene matches. CDR3 length: 15 amino acids. Germline-derived CDR1 and CDR2 are SGHNT and YENEEA. CDR3 protein: CASSLGGTAAYEQYF. The CDR3 coding sequence is TGTGCCAGCAGCTTAGGTGGGACAGCGGCCTACGAGCAGTACTTC.

The chain has TRBV4-2 and TRBJ2-1; D is perhaps TRBD2 (5 bases). Germline CDR1 reads LGHNA; CDR2 reads YNFKEQ. Trimming took off 3 bases at V and 5 bases at J, with 23 bases between the two ends. There are 18 residues in the CDR3. CDR3 sequence: CASSHSMIVTTADNEQFF. DNA of the CDR3: TGTGCCAGCAGCCATTCCATGATTGTGACTACGGCGGACAATGAGCAGTTCTTC.

CDR3 loop: CASGDSEFHF. CDR3 nucleotide sequence: TGCGCCAGCGGGGACAGCGAGTTCCACTTT. The gene calls are TRBV10-2 and TRBJ1-6; 7 nucleotides line up with TRBD1. V shed 8 bases, J shed 17 bases, and the junction held 6 bases outside the gene matches. The CDR3 loop spans 10 amino acids. Germline lookup yields CDR1 WSHSY and CDR2 SAAADI.